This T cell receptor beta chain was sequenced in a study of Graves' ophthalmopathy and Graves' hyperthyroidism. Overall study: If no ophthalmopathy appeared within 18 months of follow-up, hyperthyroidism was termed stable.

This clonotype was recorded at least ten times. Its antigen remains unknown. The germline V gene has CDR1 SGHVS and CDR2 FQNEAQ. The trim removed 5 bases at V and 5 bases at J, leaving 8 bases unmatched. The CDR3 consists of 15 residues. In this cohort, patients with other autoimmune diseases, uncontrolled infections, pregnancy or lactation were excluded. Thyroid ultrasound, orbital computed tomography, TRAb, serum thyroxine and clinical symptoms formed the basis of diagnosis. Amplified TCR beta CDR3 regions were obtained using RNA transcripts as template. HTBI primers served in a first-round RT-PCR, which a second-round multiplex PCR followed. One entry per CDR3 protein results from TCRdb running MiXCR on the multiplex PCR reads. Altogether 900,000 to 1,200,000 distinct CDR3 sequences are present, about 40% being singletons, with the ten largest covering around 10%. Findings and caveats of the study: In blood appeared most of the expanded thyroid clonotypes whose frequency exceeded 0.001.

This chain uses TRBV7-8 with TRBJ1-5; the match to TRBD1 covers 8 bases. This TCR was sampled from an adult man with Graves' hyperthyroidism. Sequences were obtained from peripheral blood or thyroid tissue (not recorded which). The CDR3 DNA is TGTGCCAGCAGCACCCCGACAGGGGAGGATCAGCCCCAGCATTTT. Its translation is CASSTPTGEDQPQHF.